This TCR beta chain was identified during a study of T cell changes during pregnancy in multiple sclerosis. The CDR3 sequence is 14 residues long. CDR1 and CDR2 from the germline V gene are MNHNS and SASEGT. V lost 4 bases, J lost 3 bases, and 3 bases stayed unmatched. Measured with immunoSEQ multiplex PCR; TCRdb has only the in-frame clones, and not every one. The sample gives about 68,000 clones, roughly 94% of which show up once; over 1.3% is in the top ten. The TCR sequence derives from a female donor in good health, enrolled as a control in a pregnancy study. The sequencing used peripheral blood, collected in the second trimester of pregnancy. The chain is built from TRBV6-1 and TRBJ2-7, with TRBD2 matching 10 bases. CDR3 amino acids: CASSGRTSGYEQYF. CDR3 sequence (DNA): TGTGCCAGCAGTGGACGGACTAGCGGCTACGAGCAGTACTTC.